This TCR beta chain was sequenced during a study of beta chain features in type 1 diabetes. Looking at the study overall: Investigators examined more than 90 million sorted cells across all samples.

V was shortened by 0 bases and J by 1 base, with 7 bases between the two germline ends. The CDR3 consists of 14 residues. Germline CDR1 reads SGDLS; CDR2 reads YYNGEE. In this sample, this clone turned up once. cDNA synthesis used the whole RNA isolate, giving expressed TCRB sequences. Clones were read by immunoSEQ multiplex PCR, and TCRdb kept only the in-frame ones, dropping some. The table shows 850,000 to 900,000 clones, with 17% occurring only once. The genes are TRBV9 and TRBJ1-1; D is undetermined. The TCR originated in a woman under 30 in good health. Sequenced sample: naive CD4+ T cells from blood. The CDR3 region has the DNA TGTGCCAGCAGCGTAGATTCAGGGAACACTGAAGCTTTCTTT. Protein product: CASSVDSGNTEAFF.